The rows below give T cell receptor beta chains drawn from one sample of a study of graft-versus-host responses after intestinal transplantation. The protocol was immunoSEQ multiplex PCR, while the TCRdb copy is restricted to in-frame clones and leaves out a portion. The table includes about 110,000 clones, 87% detected once. Antigens of these TCRs are unknown. The starting material was unstimulated CD4+ T cells sorted from spleen or lymph node cells, obtained before transplant. The receptors were gathered from a human donor who was the organ donor for an intestinal transplant. The CDR3 runs from the conserved cysteine through the conserved F or W. The order of the fields is J gene, V gene, clone size, D gene, CDR3 protein, CDR3 DNA. The D gene is left open where the match is weak. A row's size may be missing; if present it is once, few, many or a size class.

J: TRBJ2-1; V: TRBV12-5; size: NA; D: TRBD2; CDR3: CASGLWSPAGDVHEQFF; DNA: TGTGCTAGTGGTTTGTGGTCCCCGGCGGGAGACGTCCATGAGCAGTTCTTC
J: TRBJ2-7; V: TRBV2; size: NA; D: NA; CDR3: CASSLLLTVSYEQYF; DNA: TGTGCCAGCAGTCTACTCCTGACGGTCTCCTACGAGCAGTACTTC
J: TRBJ1-5; V: TRBV9; size: NA; D: TRBD1; CDR3: CASSVGQGNQPQHF; DNA: TGTGCCAGCAGCGTCGGACAGGGGAATCAGCCCCAGCATTTT
J: TRBJ2-1; V: TRBV29-1; size: NA; D: TRBD1; CDR3: CSVGWTGNNEQFF; DNA: TGCAGCGTTGGATGGACAGGGAACAATGAGCAGTTCTTC
J: TRBJ1-4; V: TRBV7-9; size: NA; D: TRBD1; CDR3: CASSPGTGREKLFF; DNA: TGTGCCAGCAGCCCGGGGACAGGCCGTGAAAAACTGTTTTTT
J: TRBJ2-7; V: TRBV6-4; size: NA; D: NA; CDR3: CASSLTGTVNEQYF; DNA: TGTGCCAGCAGTTTAACCGGGACTGTGAATGAGCAGTACTTC
J: TRBJ2-1; V: TRBV28; size: NA; D: NA; CDR3: CASGIGTANNEQFF; DNA: TGTGCCAGCGGGATAGGAACGGCGAACAATGAGCAGTTCTTC
J: TRBJ1-4; V: TRBV6-5; size: once; D: NA; CDR3: CASSYVTGGTNEKLFF; DNA: TGTGCCAGCAGTTACGTTACTGGGGGAACTAATGAAAAACTGTTTTTT
J: TRBJ2-5; V: TRBV6-5; size: once; D: NA; CDR3: CASQPGLFKETQYF; DNA: TGTGCCAGCCAACCGGGACTTTTCAAAGAGACCCAGTACTTC
J: TRBJ2-7; V: TRBV11-2; size: NA; D: NA; CDR3: CASSLGTTYEQYF; DNA: TGTGCCAGCAGCTTGGGGACAACCTACGAGCAGTACTTC
J: TRBJ2-5; V: TRBV9; size: NA; D: NA; CDR3: CASSVGSGTTGETQYF; DNA: TGTGCCAGCAGCGTAGGGTCGGGGACAACGGGAGAGACCCAGTACTTC
J: TRBJ2-4; V: TRBV5-1; size: NA; D: NA; CDR3: CASSLDGTPPKNIQYF; DNA: TGCGCCAGCAGCTTGGACGGGACACCGCCCAAAAACATTCAGTACTTC
J: TRBJ1-1; V: TRBV6-5; size: NA; D: NA; CDR3: CASSRLNTEAFF; DNA: TGTGCCAGCAGTCGCCTGAACACTGAAGCTTTCTTT
J: TRBJ2-3; V: TRBV18; size: NA; D: NA; CDR3: CANSPSVIGGDTQYF; DNA: TGTGCCAACTCACCATCGGTAATCGGCGGAGATACGCAGTATTTT
J: TRBJ2-7; V: TRBV28; size: NA; D: NA; CDR3: CASSLWYEQYF; DNA: TGTGCCAGCAGTTTATGGTACGAGCAGTACTTC
J: TRBJ2-7; V: TRBV5-6; size: once; D: NA; CDR3: CASSLRAGAEQYF; DNA: TGTGCCAGCAGCTTGCGGGCGGGGGCCGAGCAGTACTTC
J: TRBJ2-3; V: TRBV7-2; size: NA; D: NA; CDR3: CASSLGPRRSTDTQYF; DNA: TGTGCCAGCAGCTTAGGTCCGCGCCGGTCCACAGATACGCAGTATTTT
J: TRBJ2-7; V: TRBV30; size: NA; D: TRBD2; CDR3: CAWSRYSGSYEQYF; DNA: TGTGCCTGGTCTCGGTATAGCGGGAGTTACGAGCAGTACTTC
J: TRBJ2-7; V: TRBV5-1; size: NA; D: TRBD1; CDR3: CASSLGTEPYEQYF; DNA: TGCGCCAGCAGCCTCGGGACAGAACCTTACGAGCAGTACTTC
J: TRBJ2-1; V: TRBV6-5; size: NA; D: NA; CDR3: CASSYTRSGLYNEQFF; DNA: TGTGCCAGCAGTTACACACGCTCGGGACTCTACAATGAGCAGTTCTTC
J: TRBJ2-7; V: TRBV2; size: once; D: NA; CDR3: CASNRLWFEQYF; DNA: TGTGCCAGCAATCGGTTATGGTTCGAGCAGTACTTC
J: TRBJ2-2; V: TRBV2; size: once; D: TRBD2; CDR3: CASAPSSGGARRGGELFF; DNA: TGTGCCAGCGCGCCCTCTAGCGGGGGGGCCAGAAGGGGCGGGGAGCTGTTTTTT
J: TRBJ1-1; V: TRBV7-2; size: NA; D: TRBD1; CDR3: CASSRDNWDRAAFF; DNA: TGTGCCAGCAGCCGAGATAATTGGGACAGGGCGGCCTTCTTT
J: TRBJ2-2; V: TRBV4-1; size: NA; D: NA; CDR3: CASSQERGLSTGELFF; DNA: TGCGCCAGCAGCCAAGAGCGGGGGCTCTCCACCGGGGAGCTGTTTTTT
J: TRBJ2-2; V: TRBV7-2; size: few; D: TRBD1; CDR3: CASSFRAGGTGELFF; DNA: TGTGCCAGCAGCTTCCGGGCAGGGGGCACCGGGGAGCTGTTTTTT
J: TRBJ1-5; V: TRBV5-4; size: NA; D: NA; CDR3: CASSLGPNQPQHF; DNA: TGTGCCAGCAGCTTGGGGCCAAATCAGCCCCAGCATTTT
J: TRBJ1-6; V: TRBV5-1; size: NA; D: NA; CDR3: CASSTSGGNSPLHF; DNA: TGCGCCAGCAGCACTTCCGGCGGCAATTCACCCCTCCACTTT